A single sample is the source of the 17 T cell receptor beta chains below, sequenced in a study of cytomegalovirus exposure and HLA in healthy donors. PCR involved 60 Vbeta and 13 Jbeta primers. Profiling relied on immunoSEQ multiplex PCR, and the TCRdb table lists in-frame clones only, not all of them. The sample carries 130,000 or so clones, around 8.5% recorded once. Specimen: PBMCs. The receptors were sampled from a man aged 35-49 years in good health and CMV-seronegative.

The sample holds a few counts of this clone. The chain recombines TRBV28 with TRBJ1-3, with D unresolved. The CDR3 spans 13 residues. The V gene lost 7 bases and the J gene lost 0 bases, with 7 bases spanning the gap. CDR1 and CDR2 (germline): MDHEN, SYDVKM. CDR3: CASIEDSGNTIYF. DNA for the CDR3: TGTGCCAGCATAGAAGACTCTGGAAACACCATATATTTT.

The rearrangement joins TRBV11-2 to TRBJ2-4; 8 bases align to TRBD1. This CDR3 has 16 amino acids. The ends lost 6 bases at V and 2 bases at J; junction bases unmatched: 9. Germline V CDR1 and CDR2: SGHAT, FQNNGV. CDR3 in DNA: TGTGCCAGCAGGACATATGGACAGGGAACCAAAAACATTCAGTACTTC. Encoded protein: CASRTYGQGTKNIQYF.

This clone was picked up many times. The rearrangement uses TRBV28 and TRBJ2-6; no reliable D call. The CDR3 contains 13 residues. The germline V and J ends were trimmed by 7 bases and 2 bases, with 6 bases remaining between them. Per the germline V gene, CDR1 is MDHEN and CDR2 is SYDVKM. The CDR3 sequence: CASTLPGANVLTF. The CDR3 DNA reads as TGTGCCAGCACCCTCCCTGGGGCCAACGTCCTGACTTTC. The whole variable domain, filled in from reference TRBV28 and TRBJ2-6, reads DVKVTQSSRYLVKRTGEKVFLECVQDMDHENMFWYRQDPGLGLRLIYFSYDVKMKEKGDIPEGYSVSREKKERFSLILESASTNQTSMYLCASTLPGANVLTFGAGSRLTVL.

In nucleotides, the CDR3 is TGTGCCAGCAGTGACTCGGCCCGGGGGGGGTACAATGAGCAGTTCTTC. Residues: CASSDSARGGYNEQFF. The V gene is TRBV6-4, the J gene TRBJ2-1; 8 bases align to TRBD2. CDR1 and CDR2 (germline): MRHNA, SNTAGT. Germline trimming cut 0 bases from V and 4 bases from J; bases unmatched to any gene: 5. This CDR3 spans 16 amino acids.

This clone occurred a few times. Other DNA variants within this sample encode the same CDR3. The V call is TRBV5-1, the J call TRBJ1-1, with a possible D match to TRBD1 (5 bases). Germline V gives CDR1 SGHRS, CDR2 YFSETQ. This CDR3 has 15 amino acids. V lost 0 bases to trimming and J lost 1 base, with 10 bases between them. CDR3 bases: TGCGCCAGCAGCTTGGTTACAGGCCCGAACACTGAAGCTTTCTTT. It yields the protein CASSLVTGPNTEAFF.

This clone appeared a few times. The chain links TRBV28 to TRBJ1-1, with TRBD1 identical over 7 bases. Trimming removed 5 bases from V and 4 bases from J; junction bases left unmatched: 13. The CDR3 is 16 amino acids. Germline V gene lookup returns CDR1 MDHEN and CDR2 SYDVKM. In DNA, the CDR3 is TGTGCCAGCAGTACAGGGACAGCCGGCGGGCCCACTGAAGCTTTCTTT. Translation gives CASSTGTAGGPTEAFF.

This clone turned up a few times. The chain employs TRBV11-2 and TRBJ2-4, with a possible D match to TRBD1 (6 bases). The germline gives CDR1 SGHAT, CDR2 FQNNGV. This CDR3 has 16 residues. Trimming removed 5 bases at V and 2 bases at J, with 16 bases between. The DNA of the CDR3 is TGTGCCAGCAGCCATTGGGGGCCTTTTCCCAAAAACATTCAGTACTTC. This gives the protein CASSHWGPFPKNIQYF.

This clone has just a few counts. The rearrangement uses TRBV9 and TRBJ1-2; the D gene is possibly TRBD1 (5 bases). CDR1 and CDR2 (germline): SGDLS, YYNGEE. Trimming took off 6 bases at V and 3 bases at J, with 18 bases between the two ends. The CDR3 covers 15 residues. CDR3 sequence reads: CASTGRRDRDYGYTF. The DNA of the CDR3 is TGTGCCAGCACGGGAAGGCGGGACCGGGACTATGGCTACACCTTC.

This clone was seen a few times. The rearrangement joins TRBV6-1 to TRBJ1-1; D is undetermined. The CDR3 consists of 15 residues. Germline V gene lookup returns CDR1 MNHNS and CDR2 SASEGT. V gave up 3 bases and J gave up 1 base, with 12 bases separating them. CDR3 loop: CASSDTLVSNTEAFF. The CDR3 nucleotides are TGTGCCAGCAGTGACACCTTAGTCTCGAACACTGAAGCTTTCTTT.

J is TRBJ1-2 and V is TRBV28; D is unclear. This CDR3 is built from 13 residues. Germline CDR1 MDHEN, CDR2 SYDVKM. Trimming left V 6 bases short and J 3 bases short, with 11 bases between. The CDR3 nucleotides are TGTGCCAGCAGCCCCGCGAACTACTATGGCTACACCTTC. Its protein product is CASSPANYYGYTF.

This clone came up a few times. In DNA form, the CDR3 reads TGTGCCAGCAGAACAACAGGGACCCTATCCTACGAGCAGTACTTC. Translation: CASRTTGTLSYEQYF. This chain links TRBV6-5 with TRBJ2-7; maybe TRBD1 (6 bases). V shed 6 bases and J shed 1 base, with 16 bases lying between them. The CDR3 consists of 15 residues. The germline V gene has CDR1 MNHEY and CDR2 SVGAGI.

This clone has only a few counts. This chain joins TRBV21-1 and TRBJ1-5; the DNA was not compared with TRBD1, the D call given in the table. TRBV21-1 is listed as a pseudogene. This CDR3 has 13 residues. CDR3 DNA sequence: TGTGCCAGCAGCACAGGGCTGGGTCAGCCCCAGCATTTT. This encodes CASSTGLGQPQHF.

In its sample, this clone was seen a few times. The V gene is TRBV7-9, the J gene TRBJ2-3; D may be TRBD2 (5 bases). The V end was cut by 5 bases, the J end by 4 bases, with 16 bases between. The CDR3 runs to 15 residues. Germline V gene data show CDR1 as SEHNR and CDR2 as FQNEAQ (reference sequence). The CDR3 sequence: CASSPRTGMADTQYF. The CDR3 coding sequence is TGTGCCAGCAGCCCCCGGACTGGAATGGCAGATACGCAGTATTTT.

The chain joins TRBV28 to TRBJ2-5; 14 bases fit TRBD2. The V and J ends lost 6 bases and 5 bases, in that order; junction bases with no gene match: 8. The CDR3 covers 16 residues. Germline V gives CDR1 MDHEN, CDR2 SYDVKM. In DNA, the CDR3 is TGTGCCAGCAGCTCGACTAGCGGGGGGGTAATGGAGACCCAGTACTTC. Amino acid sequence: CASSSTSGGVMETQYF.

The chain joins TRBV7-8 to TRBJ2-7, with D tentatively TRBD1 (6 bases). V lost 1 base, J lost 2 bases, and 18 bases lay in between. Germline V gene lookup returns CDR1 SGHVS and CDR2 FQNEAQ. The CDR3 is made up of 17 amino acids. The CDR3 region has the DNA TGTGCCAGCAGCTTAGGGAGATACAGGGCACCAGCCTACGAGCAGTACTTC. Its translation: CASSLGRYRAPAYEQYF.

The chain carries TRBV19 and TRBJ2-1; tentatively, D is TRBD2 (5 bases). V lost 0 bases, J lost 9 bases, and 12 bases lay in between. The germline V gene encodes CDR1 LNHDA and CDR2 SQIVND (reference sequence). The CDR3 contains 14 residues. CDR3 nucleotide sequence: TGTGCCAGTAGTATAGATAGAGGGATGAGTGAGCAGTTCTTC. It is translated as CASSIDRGMSEQFF.

This clone was picked up a small number of times. J is TRBJ2-1 and V is TRBV5-1; 9 bases are a match to TRBD1. The CDR3 has 13 residues. The junction had 6 bases not matched to a gene; V was cut back by 4 bases and J by 10 bases. Per the germline V gene, CDR1 is SGHRS and CDR2 is YFSETQ. The CDR3 DNA reads as TGCGCCAGCAGCAACCTGGGACAGGGAGAGCAGTTCTTC. This codes for CASSNLGQGEQFF.